A selection of T cell receptor beta chains follows, all from one sample in a study of T cells in Graves' hyperthyroidism and ophthalmopathy. MiXCR, applied by TCRdb to the multiplex PCR reads, yields one record per CDR3 protein. This table has 300,000 to 450,000 distinct CDR3 sequences, 13% appearing once. Sequencing was carried out using blood. These receptors originate from a woman younger than 30 with Graves' hyperthyroidism. Each CDR3 is given with its conserved first and last residue. D genes are given only for firm matches. Only part of the rows carry a size: once, few, many, or a class if the clone is expanded.

CDR3 protein: CASSQFSGRGPNEQFF
CDR3 DNA: TGTGCCAGCAGCCAGTTTAGCGGGAGGGGCCCCAATGAGCAGTTCTTC
clone size: many
J gene: TRBJ2-1
D gene: TRBD2
V gene: TRBV11-2

CDR3 protein: CASSGSGDTNYGYTF
CDR3 DNA: TGTGCCAGCAGCGGATCCGGGGATACTAACTATGGCTACACCTTC
clone size: many
J gene: TRBJ1-2
D gene: -
V gene: TRBV7-8

CDR3 protein: CSARQGAPDGYTF
CDR3 DNA: TGCAGTGCTAGACAGGGGGCGCCGGATGGCTACACCTTC
clone size: -
J gene: TRBJ1-2
D gene: TRBD1
V gene: TRBV20-1

CDR3 protein: CASSYSSPPEPWHEQYF
CDR3 DNA: TGTGCCAGCAGTTACTCCTCGCCCCCTGAGCCCTGGCACGAGCAGTACTTC
clone size: many
J gene: TRBJ2-7
D gene: -
V gene: TRBV6-6

CDR3 protein: CASSSSGTGGLEQYF
CDR3 DNA: TGTGCCAGCAGCTCATCCGGGACAGGGGGCTTGGAGCAGTACTTC
clone size: many
J gene: TRBJ2-7
D gene: TRBD1
V gene: TRBV11-2

CDR3 protein: CASSDGLAGGPDTQYF
CDR3 DNA: TGTGCCAGCAGTGACGGACTAGCGGGAGGGCCAGATACGCAGTATTTT
clone size: many
J gene: TRBJ2-3
D gene: TRBD2
V gene: TRBV28

CDR3 protein: CASSLVAGQGIQPQHF
CDR3 DNA: TGTGCCAGCAGCTTAGTCGCGGGACAGGGTATACAGCCCCAGCATTTT
clone size: few
J gene: TRBJ1-5
D gene: TRBD1
V gene: TRBV7-9

CDR3 protein: CSAKGKFRSEKLFF
CDR3 DNA: TGCAGTGCTAAGGGGAAGTTTCGAAGTGAAAAACTGTTTTTT
clone size: -
J gene: TRBJ1-4
D gene: -
V gene: TRBV20-1

CDR3 protein: CASNLQGSYNEQFF
CDR3 DNA: TGTGCCAGCAACTTACAGGGATCCTACAATGAGCAGTTCTTC
clone size: many
J gene: TRBJ2-1
D gene: -
V gene: TRBV28

CDR3 protein: CAISEPKTGREAFF
CDR3 DNA: TGTGCCATCAGTGAGCCAAAGACAGGTCGGGAAGCTTTCTTT
clone size: many
J gene: TRBJ1-1
D gene: -
V gene: TRBV10-3

CDR3 protein: CASSFRGGTGGWSNQPQHF
CDR3 DNA: TGTGCCAGCAGTTTCAGAGGGGGGACAGGGGGCTGGAGCAATCAGCCCCAGCATTTT
clone size: many
J gene: TRBJ1-5
D gene: TRBD1
V gene: TRBV27

CDR3 protein: CASSMTRGRGGEQFF
CDR3 DNA: TGTGCCAGTAGTATGACTAGGGGGCGAGGTGGTGAGCAGTTCTTC
clone size: few
J gene: TRBJ2-1
D gene: -
V gene: TRBV19

CDR3 protein: CASSPGTSSYGYTF
CDR3 DNA: TGTGCCAGCAGCCCCGGGACCTCTAGCTATGGCTACACCTTC
clone size: many
J gene: TRBJ1-2
D gene: -
V gene: TRBV6-1

CDR3 protein: CASSQDRGYSNQPQHF
CDR3 DNA: TGCGCCAGCAGCCAAGATCGAGGATATAGCAATCAGCCCCAGCATTTT
clone size: -
J gene: TRBJ1-5
D gene: -
V gene: TRBV4-1

CDR3 protein: CASSADSGRRNEQFF
CDR3 DNA: TGTGCCAGCAGCGCTGATAGCGGGAGGAGGAATGAGCAGTTCTTC
clone size: -
J gene: TRBJ2-1
D gene: TRBD2
V gene: TRBV7-3

CDR3 protein: CASSGTVSYEQYF
CDR3 DNA: TGTGCCAGCTCCGGGACAGTGTCCTACGAGCAGTACTTC
clone size: many
J gene: TRBJ2-7
D gene: TRBD1
V gene: TRBV12-3/TRBV12-4

CDR3 protein: CASTSGDHYEQYF
CDR3 DNA: TGTGCCAGCACCTCAGGGGACCACTACGAGCAGTACTTC
clone size: many
J gene: TRBJ2-7
D gene: -
V gene: TRBV6-1

CDR3 protein: CASSPVVGVTYEQYF
CDR3 DNA: TGTGCCAGCTCACCAGTGGTCGGGGTGACCTACGAGCAGTACTTC
clone size: -
J gene: TRBJ2-7
D gene: -
V gene: TRBV18

CDR3 protein: CASSLELGLNHGYTF
CDR3 DNA: TGTGCCAGCAGCTTAGAACTGGGTTTGAATCATGGCTACACCTTC
clone size: many
J gene: TRBJ1-2
D gene: -
V gene: TRBV11-2

CDR3 protein: CASSPRDSGSGYTF
CDR3 DNA: TGTGCCAGCTCACCACGGGACAGTGGGTCTGGCTACACCTTC
clone size: many
J gene: TRBJ1-2
D gene: TRBD1
V gene: TRBV18

CDR3 protein: CSANTFASYEQYF
CDR3 DNA: TGCAGTGCTAACACGTTCGCCTCCTACGAGCAGTACTTC
clone size: many
J gene: TRBJ2-7
D gene: -
V gene: TRBV20-1

CDR3 protein: CASSARDRAYQFF
CDR3 DNA: TGTGCCAGCAGCGCCCGGGACAGGGCGTATCAGTTCTTC
clone size: -
J gene: TRBJ2-1
D gene: TRBD1
V gene: TRBV9

CDR3 protein: CASSVSPGWEGNTGELFF
CDR3 DNA: TGTGCCAGCAGCGTATCCCCAGGGTGGGAGGGGAACACCGGGGAGCTGTTTTTT
clone size: -
J gene: TRBJ2-2
D gene: TRBD2
V gene: TRBV9

CDR3 protein: CASSLSTGPGELFF
CDR3 DNA: TGTGCCAGCAGCTTATCGACAGGTCCGGGGGAGCTGTTTTTT
clone size: -
J gene: TRBJ2-2
D gene: -
V gene: TRBV7-9

CDR3 protein: CASSEQLTGGYGYTF
CDR3 DNA: TGTGCCAGCAGTGAACAACTGACAGGGGGCTATGGCTACACCTTC
clone size: -
J gene: TRBJ1-2
D gene: TRBD1
V gene: TRBV6-1

CDR3 protein: CASTRGSGSSYEQYF
CDR3 DNA: TGCGCCAGCACTCGAGGGTCCGGGAGCTCCTACGAGCAGTACTTC
clone size: few
J gene: TRBJ2-7
D gene: -
V gene: TRBV10-2

CDR3 protein: CASSLEGPTNEKLFF
CDR3 DNA: TGTGCCAGCAGCTTAGAAGGGCCTACTAATGAAAAACTGTTTTTT
clone size: -
J gene: TRBJ1-4
D gene: -
V gene: TRBV7-9

CDR3 protein: CASSDSFSGNTIYF
CDR3 DNA: TGTGCCAGCAGTGATAGCTTCTCTGGAAACACCATATATTTT
clone size: -
J gene: TRBJ1-3
D gene: -
V gene: TRBV25-1

CDR3 protein: CASLQGYNSNQPQHF
CDR3 DNA: TGTGCCAGCCTACAGGGCTATAATAGCAATCAGCCCCAGCATTTT
clone size: few
J gene: TRBJ1-5
D gene: -
V gene: TRBV19

CDR3 protein: CASSWDGEQYF
CDR3 DNA: TGTGCCAGCAGTTGGGACGGTGAGCAGTACTTC
clone size: many
J gene: TRBJ2-7
D gene: -
V gene: TRBV28

CDR3 protein: CASSLASGPTTDGYTF
CDR3 DNA: TGTGCCAGCAGCTTAGCGTCGGGTCCTACCACAGATGGCTACACCTTC
clone size: many
J gene: TRBJ1-2
D gene: -
V gene: TRBV7-2

CDR3 protein: CASSSPARGSYEQYF
CDR3 DNA: TGTGCCAGCAGTTCACCTGCCCGGGGTTCCTACGAGCAGTACTTC
clone size: -
J gene: TRBJ2-7
D gene: -
V gene: TRBV6-5

CDR3 protein: CASSQGMGSGQPQHF
CDR3 DNA: TGTGCCAGCAGCCAAGGTATGGGCTCGGGTCAGCCCCAGCATTTT
clone size: many
J gene: TRBJ1-5
D gene: -
V gene: TRBV14

CDR3 protein: CSAISGTPIYEQYF
CDR3 DNA: TGCAGTGCCATTTCCGGGACACCCATCTACGAGCAGTACTTC
clone size: many
J gene: TRBJ2-7
D gene: -
V gene: TRBV20-1

CDR3 protein: CASSSWTSGSSYNEQFF
CDR3 DNA: TGTGCCAGCAGTTCGTGGACTAGCGGGAGCTCCTACAATGAGCAGTTCTTC
clone size: many
J gene: TRBJ2-1
D gene: TRBD2
V gene: TRBV28

CDR3 protein: CASSFRTTTDTQYF
CDR3 DNA: TGTGCCAGCAGCTTTAGGACTACCACAGATACGCAGTATTTT
clone size: many
J gene: TRBJ2-3
D gene: -
V gene: TRBV7-3

CDR3 protein: CASSRSEAPTDTQYF
CDR3 DNA: TGTGCCAGCAGCCGCTCGGAGGCCCCCACGGATACGCAGTATTTT
clone size: many
J gene: TRBJ2-3
D gene: -
V gene: TRBV7-2

CDR3 protein: CASGLLFTPFIGISGNTIYF
CDR3 DNA: TGTGCCAGCGGTTTACTTTTTACGCCCTTTATCGGGATCTCTGGAAACACCATATATTTT
clone size: few
J gene: TRBJ1-3
D gene: -
V gene: TRBV28

CDR3 protein: CASSESSGVNEQFF
CDR3 DNA: TGTGCCAGCAGTGAGAGTAGCGGGGTCAATGAGCAGTTCTTC
clone size: -
J gene: TRBJ2-1
D gene: TRBD2
V gene: TRBV2

CDR3 protein: CASSPRLNTGELFF
CDR3 DNA: TGTGCCAGCAGCCCCCGGTTGAACACCGGGGAGCTGTTTTTT
clone size: many
J gene: TRBJ2-2
D gene: -
V gene: TRBV9

CDR3 protein: CAWSVLGEPQHF
CDR3 DNA: TGTGCCTGGAGTGTACTAGGGGAGCCCCAGCATTTT
clone size: many
J gene: TRBJ1-5
D gene: -
V gene: TRBV30

CDR3 protein: CASRGTGVGYTF
CDR3 DNA: TGTGCCAGCCGAGGGACAGGGGTCGGCTACACCTTC
clone size: many
J gene: TRBJ1-2
D gene: TRBD1
V gene: TRBV6-2/TRBV6-3

CDR3 protein: CASSSLDRSVDEQYF
CDR3 DNA: TGTGCCAGCAGCTCCCTCGACAGGTCCGTGGACGAGCAGTACTTC
clone size: many
J gene: TRBJ2-7
D gene: -
V gene: TRBV11-1

CDR3 protein: CAISETDSGYTF
CDR3 DNA: TGTGCCATCAGTGAGACCGACTCCGGCTACACCTTC
clone size: many
J gene: TRBJ1-2
D gene: -
V gene: TRBV10-3

CDR3 protein: CASSPTVGSYEQYF
CDR3 DNA: TGTGCCAGCAGCCCCACGGTGGGCTCCTACGAGCAGTACTTC
clone size: many
J gene: TRBJ2-7
D gene: -
V gene: TRBV11-2

CDR3 protein: CASSRSGTGYGYTF
CDR3 DNA: TGTGCCAGCAGTCGATCCGGGACAGGGTATGGCTACACCTTC
clone size: many
J gene: TRBJ1-2
D gene: TRBD1
V gene: TRBV28

CDR3 protein: CASSSTLGGPADYEQYF
CDR3 DNA: TGTGCCAGCAGTTCAACCCTCGGGGGCCCTGCCGACTACGAGCAGTACTTC
clone size: many
J gene: TRBJ2-7
D gene: -
V gene: TRBV28

CDR3 protein: CASSPTSGVSYNEQFF
CDR3 DNA: TGTGCCAGCTCACCAACTAGCGGGGTCTCCTACAATGAGCAGTTCTTC
clone size: many
J gene: TRBJ2-1
D gene: TRBD2
V gene: TRBV18

CDR3 protein: CASSPPGHHYEQYF
CDR3 DNA: TGTGCCAGCAGCCCTCCGGGACACCACTACGAGCAGTACTTC
clone size: many
J gene: TRBJ2-7
D gene: -
V gene: TRBV9

CDR3 protein: CASREVDATEAFF
CDR3 DNA: TGTGCCAGTAGGGAGGTTGACGCTACTGAAGCTTTCTTT
clone size: -
J gene: TRBJ1-1
D gene: -
V gene: TRBV19

CDR3 protein: CASSLWEPNTEAFF
CDR3 DNA: TGTGCCAGCAGCTTGTGGGAGCCGAACACTGAAGCTTTCTTT
clone size: -
J gene: TRBJ1-1
D gene: -
V gene: TRBV5-5

CDR3 protein: CASSIGYSGNTIYF
CDR3 DNA: TGTGCCAGCAGTATAGGGTACTCTGGAAACACCATATATTTT
clone size: many
J gene: TRBJ1-3
D gene: -
V gene: TRBV28

CDR3 protein: CASSQAGGPETQYF
CDR3 DNA: TGTGCTAGCAGCCAAGCGGGGGGGCCGGAGACCCAGTACTTC
clone size: many
J gene: TRBJ2-5
D gene: TRBD2
V gene: TRBV7-7

CDR3 protein: CASSGDAGRGYEQYF
CDR3 DNA: TGTGCCAGCAGTGGGGACGCCGGGAGGGGTTACGAGCAGTACTTC
clone size: many
J gene: TRBJ2-7
D gene: TRBD2
V gene: TRBV28

CDR3 protein: CASRRGGTGELFF
CDR3 DNA: TGTGCCAGCAGACGCGGGGGCACCGGGGAGCTGTTTTTT
clone size: -
J gene: TRBJ2-2
D gene: TRBD2
V gene: TRBV5-5

CDR3 protein: CASSLGAGRGRNTIYF
CDR3 DNA: TGTGCCAGCAGCTTAGGAGCAGGGCGAGGTCGAAACACCATATATTTT
clone size: few
J gene: TRBJ1-3
D gene: -
V gene: TRBV7-6

CDR3 protein: CASRTQNTEAFF
CDR3 DNA: TGTGCCAGCAGGACACAGAACACTGAAGCTTTCTTT
clone size: many
J gene: TRBJ1-1
D gene: -
V gene: TRBV6-1

CDR3 protein: CASSLTGPGGNTIYF
CDR3 DNA: TGTGCCAGCAGCTTGACAGGGCCGGGGGGAAACACCATATATTTT
clone size: few
J gene: TRBJ1-3
D gene: TRBD1
V gene: TRBV7-2

CDR3 protein: CASSVQAAGGNEQFF
CDR3 DNA: TGTGCCAGCAGCGTCCAGGCGGCGGGGGGCAATGAGCAGTTCTTC
clone size: -
J gene: TRBJ2-1
D gene: TRBD2
V gene: TRBV9